This T cell receptor (beta chain) was documented in a study of T cell changes during pregnancy in multiple sclerosis. Trimming cost V 5 bases and J 6 bases; bases outside gene matches: 7. Germline-derived CDR1 and CDR2 are SGHRS and YFSETQ. The CDR3 is 15 amino acids. Some clones are missing from TCRdb's copy, which holds only in-frame ones; the method was immunoSEQ multiplex PCR. Of 95,000 to 100,000 clones in the sample, more than 90% were seen once. The material sequenced was peripheral blood, taken in the second trimester of pregnancy. The sequence was obtained from a female donor with multiple sclerosis, enrolled in a pregnancy study. This chain joins TRBV5-1 and TRBJ2-2; 10 bases match TRBD2. The CDR3 here is CASRSGLAPAGELFF. The CDR3 nucleotides read TGCGCCAGCAGGTCGGGACTAGCGCCGGCCGGGGAGCTGTTTTTT.